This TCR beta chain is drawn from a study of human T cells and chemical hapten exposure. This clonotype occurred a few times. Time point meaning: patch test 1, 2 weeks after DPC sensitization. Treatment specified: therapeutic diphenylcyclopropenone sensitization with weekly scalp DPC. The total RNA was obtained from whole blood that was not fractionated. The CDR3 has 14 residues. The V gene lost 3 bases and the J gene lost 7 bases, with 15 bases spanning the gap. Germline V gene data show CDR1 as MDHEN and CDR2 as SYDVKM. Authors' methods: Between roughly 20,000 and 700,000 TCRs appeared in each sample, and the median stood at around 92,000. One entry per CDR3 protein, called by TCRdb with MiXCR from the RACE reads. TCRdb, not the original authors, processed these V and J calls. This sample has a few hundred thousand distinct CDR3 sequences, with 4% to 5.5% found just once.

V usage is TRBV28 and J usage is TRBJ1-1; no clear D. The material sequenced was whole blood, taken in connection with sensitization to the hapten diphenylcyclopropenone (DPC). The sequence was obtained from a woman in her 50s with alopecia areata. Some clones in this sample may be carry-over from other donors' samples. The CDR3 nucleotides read TGTGCCAGCAGTTTGGGGAGGAGCACTAGTGAAGCTTTCTTT. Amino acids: CASSLGRSTSEAFF.